The 7 T cell receptor beta chains reported below all come from one sample, sequenced in a study of blood T cell repertoires in COVID-19 (dated by TCRdb to the early 2020s). Library prep was done by the immunoSEQ multiplex PCR assay. Imported from immuneACCESS, the table was reduced by TCRdb to in-frame sequences with V and J called. These copies leave out some clones; in studies compared against another copy, an unresolved V gene accounts for under half, and the cause of the remainder is not known. Across this sample there are roughly 250,000 clones, with 84% seen only once. The top ten constitute 1.5% of the sample. The sample consisted of peripheral blood. The receptors here all came from a woman aged 35 to 49 who had recovered from COVID-19.

This clone was seen more than once but under ten times. The V gene is TRBV5-4, the J gene TRBJ1-4, with D unclear. Trimming took 0 bases from V and 7 from J, leaving 10 bases between them. CDR1 and CDR2 from the germline V gene are SGHNT and YYREEE (reference sequence). The CDR3 extends over 14 amino acids. The CDR3 DNA reads TGTGCCAGCAGCTTGGGGCCCAGTCTTGAAAAACTGTTTTTT. This translates into CASSLGPSLEKLFF.

This chain links TRBV7-6 with TRBJ2-1; D is possibly TRBD1 (7 bases). The CDR3 contains 15 residues. Germline V gene lookup returns CDR1 SGHVS and CDR2 FNYEAQ. Trimming shortened V by 5 bases and J by 7 bases, and 18 bases separated the two germline ends. The CDR3 sequence: CASSPTTTGRNEQFF. CDR3 coding DNA: TGTGCCAGCAGCCCTACGACGACAGGGAGGAATGAGCAGTTCTTC.

The rearrangement uses TRBV5-4 and TRBJ1-2; D call uncertain. V shed 4 bases and J shed 8 bases, with 21 bases lying between them. This CDR3 spans 15 amino acids. The germline V gene has CDR1 SGHNT and CDR2 YYREEE (reference sequence). The CDR3: CASSPQWEAAEGYTF. Written as DNA, the CDR3 is TGTGCCAGCAGCCCGCAATGGGAGGCTGCTGAGGGCTACACCTTC.

J is TRBJ1-3 and V is TRBV19; no clear D gene. The CDR3 extends over 13 amino acids. Trimming took 7 bases from V and 3 from J, leaving 10 bases between them. Germline V lookup: CDR1 LNHDA, CDR2 SQIVND (reference sequence). The CDR3 spells CASIGGLGNTIYF. The CDR3 bases are TGTGCCAGTATCGGAGGTCTTGGAAACACCATATATTTT.

This chain connects TRBV6-6 to TRBJ2-7, with D possibly being TRBD2 (5 bases). This CDR3 has 16 residues. V lost 2 bases and J lost 2, with 16 bases in between. Germline assignment: CDR1 MNHNY and CDR2 SVGAGI (reference sequence). This chain's CDR3 is CASSYGTSIEPYEQYF. CDR3 bases: TGTGCCAGCAGTTACGGAACTAGTATTGAACCCTACGAGCAGTACTTC.

The V call is TRBV3-1 (or the pseudogene TRBV3-2), the J call TRBJ1-1; D is perhaps TRBD1 (6 bases). CDR3 length: 15 residues. Germline values: CDR1 LGHDT, CDR2 YNNKEL (reference sequence). V gave up 1 base and J gave up 5 bases, with 14 bases separating them. The chain's CDR3 is CASSQVQGRWTEAFF. The DNA for the CDR3 is TGTGCCAGCAGCCAAGTTCAGGGGCGCTGGACTGAAGCTTTCTTT.

The chain combines TRBV5-6 with TRBJ2-7; 9 bases are a match to TRBD1. Germline assignment: CDR1 SGHDT and CDR2 YYEEEE. This CDR3 comprises 15 residues. With 5 bases clipped from V and 7 bases from J, the junction kept 13 bases outside the gene matches. CDR3 amino acids: CASSPRGTGNLEQYF. The CDR3 nucleotides read TGTGCCAGCAGTCCTCGGGGGACAGGGAACTTAGAGCAGTACTTC.